These 18 T cell receptor beta chains originate from one sample sequenced in a study of a mutant IDH1 vaccine in newly diagnosed glioma. Their recognized antigens are unknown. The time point: week 35, safety follow-up. The vaccine gave 300 ug of a 20-mer mutant IDH1 peptide subcutaneously per dose. Using immunoSEQ multiplex PCR, the repertoire was profiled, and TCRdb retains in-frame clones only, with some absent. The sample records tens of thousands of clones, more than 75% being singletons. This material consisted of PBMCs, taken from a glioma patient whose treatment included an IDH1 peptide vaccine. These receptor sequences come from a man aged 50-59 years with glioma.

This clone is a singleton in its sample. The CDR3 reads CASSLFHRAGELFF. CDR3 sequence (DNA): TGTGCCAGCAGCTTATTCCACCGAGCCGGGGAGCTGTTTTTT. The chain uses TRBV7-3 and TRBJ2-2, with D uncertain. The V and J ends lost 2 bases and 6 bases respectively, with 10 bases between them. The CDR3 consists of 14 residues. Germline V gene data show CDR1 as SGHTA and CDR2 as FQGTGA.

V and J are TRBV10-2 and TRBJ2-5, with a weak D call TRBD2 (6 bases). The ends were cut back, 6 bases at V and 1 base at J, with 9 bases in the middle. CDR3 length: 13 amino acids. Germline V gene lookup returns CDR1 WSHSY and CDR2 SAAADI. The CDR3 sequence: CASRLGGQETQYF. In DNA, the CDR3 is TGCGCCAGCAGATTGGGGGGCCAAGAGACCCAGTACTTC.

V usage is TRBV11-3 and J usage is TRBJ1-5; 8 nucleotides agree with TRBD1. CDR3 length: 16 amino acids. Trimming removed 7 bases from V and 5 bases from J; junction bases left unmatched: 13. Germline V CDR1 and CDR2: SGHNT, YENEEA. The CDR3 DNA reads as TGTGCCAGCACCTTGCGGAATCAGGGGGCGGATCAGCCCCAGCATTTT. This encodes CASTLRNQGADQPQHF. Using reference TRBV11-3 and TRBJ1-5 for the parts outside the CDR3, the full variable domain is EAGVVQSPRYKIIEKKQPVAFWCNPISGHNTLYWYLQNLGQGPELLIRYENEEAVDDSQLPKDRFSAERLKGVDSTLKIQPAELGDSAVYLCASTLRNQGADQPQHFGDGTRLSIL.

The V and J genes are TRBV23-1 and TRBJ2-5; D uncertain. TRBV23-1 is identified as an open reading frame with a role that is uncertain. The CDR3 has 14 amino acids. V was cut by 4 bases and J by 2 bases, with 11 bases left in between. The CDR3, as DNA: TGCGCCAGCAGTCGCGGAATAACACAAGAGACCCAGTACTTC. Translation: CASSRGITQETQYF.

This clone appeared a few times. The rearrangement links TRBV7-8 to TRBJ2-2; D gene unclear. CDR1 is SGHVS and CDR2 is FQNEAQ in the germline V gene. The CDR3 consists of 15 residues. V shed 3 bases and J shed 0 bases, with 8 bases lying between them. In nucleotides, the CDR3 is TGTGCCAGCAGCTTGGAAGGGACGAACACCGGGGAGCTGTTTTTT. It translates to CASSLEGTNTGELFF.

The V gene is TRBV4-1, the J gene TRBJ2-3; possible D gene TRBD1, 6 bases. The CDR3 consists of 15 residues. The V end lost 0 bases, the J end lost 6 bases, and 13 bases lay between the germline ends. Looked up from germline, CDR1 is MGHRA and CDR2 is YSYEKL. CDR3 DNA: TGCGCCAGCAGCCAAGATGGGCAGGGGTGGGATACGCAGTATTTT. Translated: CASSQDGQGWDTQYF.

This clone has only one observation. The chain uses TRBV6-5 and TRBJ1-1, with TRBD1 as a possible D gene (5 bases). The V and J ends lost 6 bases and 1 base respectively, with 15 bases between them. CDR1 and CDR2 from the germline V gene are MNHEY and SVGAGI. The CDR3 has 15 amino acids. The CDR3 loop reads CASRYNRQTNTEAFF. The CDR3, as DNA: TGTGCCAGCAGGTACAACCGACAGACGAACACTGAAGCTTTCTTT.

The V gene is TRBV6-5, the J gene TRBJ2-7, with TRBD2 as a possible D gene (5 bases). V was cut by 8 bases and J by 6 bases, with 11 bases left in between. The length of the CDR3 is 11 residues. Germline CDR1 reads MNHEY; CDR2 reads SVGAGI. The CDR3 is CASRTAGEQYF. CDR3 sequence (DNA): TGTGCCAGCCGTACGGCGGGCGAGCAGTACTTC.

As DNA, the CDR3 is TGCGCCAGCACCACACGTGGGGGACGAGGAATGAACACTGAAGCTTTCTTT. This gives the protein CASTTRGGRGMNTEAFF. The J gene is TRBJ1-1, the V gene TRBV4-1; a weak D match, TRBD1 (5 bases). CDR1 and CDR2 (germline): MGHRA, YSYEKL. CDR3 length: 17 amino acids. Trimming removed 7 bases from V and 0 bases from J, with 21 bases in between.

The chain employs TRBV19 and TRBJ2-2; 8 bases align to TRBD2. Trimming at V came to 7 bases and at J to 5 bases, leaving 6 bases not matched to a gene. The CDR3 is 14 amino acids. Germline lookup yields CDR1 LNHDA and CDR2 SQIVND (reference sequence). For the CDR3, the DNA is TGTGCCAGTATGCGGGGGGCAATAACCGGGGAGCTGTTTTTT. It is translated as CASMRGAITGELFF. Combining the CDR3 with reference TRBV19 and TRBJ2-2 gives the whole variable domain DGGITQSPKYLFRKEGQNVTLSCEQNLNHDAMYWYRQDPGQGLRLIYYSQIVNDFQKGDIAEGYSVSREKKESFPLTVTSAQKNPTAFYLCASMRGAITGELFFGEGSRLTVL.

The chain recombines TRBV25-1 with TRBJ2-1; 9 bases align to TRBD1. The CDR3 has 15 amino acids. Germline CDR1 and CDR2: MGHDK and SYGVNS. V was clipped by 5 bases and J by 4 bases; unmatched bases: 6. Here the CDR3 reads CASSTPGQGYNEQFF. The CDR3 coding sequence is TGTGCCAGCAGTACTCCGGGACAGGGATACAATGAGCAGTTCTTC.

The V gene is TRBV23-1, the J gene TRBJ1-5; D is unclear. TRBV23-1 belongs to the ORF category, with a function that is uncertain. The CDR3 is 14 residues long. Trimming took off 9 bases at V and 5 bases at J, with 17 bases between the two ends. The CDR3 loop is CASSVWTVHQPQHF. For the CDR3, the DNA is TGCGCCAGTAGCGTATGGACCGTCCATCAGCCCCAGCATTTT.

The chain uses TRBV30 and TRBJ1-2; D unclear. Germline values: CDR1 GTSNPN, CDR2 SVGIG (reference sequence). The V and J ends lost 2 bases and 6 bases respectively, with 10 bases between them. The CDR3 length is 12 residues. CDR3 bases: TGTGCCTGGAGTCTCAGCGGGGATGGCTACACCTTC. Translated: CAWSLSGDGYTF. Complete variable domain (other parts from reference TRBV30 and TRBJ1-2): SQTIHQWPATLVQPVGSPLSLECTVEGTSNPNLYWYRQAAGRGLQLLFYSVGIGQISSEVPQNLSASRPQDRQFILSSKKLLLSDSGFYLCAWSLSGDGYTFGSGTRLTVV.

This clone was seen a single time. The J gene is TRBJ2-3, the V gene TRBV11-1; 10 bases are a match to TRBD1. Per germline, CDR1 SGHAT and CDR2 FQDESV (reference sequence). The CDR3 consists of 17 residues. The ends lost 4 bases at V and 4 bases at J; junction bases unmatched: 11. This chain's CDR3 is CASSSPYGTGVPDTQYF. CDR3 coding DNA: TGTGCCAGCAGCTCCCCATATGGGACAGGGGTCCCAGATACGCAGTATTTT.

This clone was observed a handful of times. The chain carries TRBV9 and TRBJ1-1, with D unresolved. The CDR3 contains 16 residues. V lost 4 bases and J lost 0, with 16 bases in between. Per germline, CDR1 SGDLS and CDR2 YYNGEE. The CDR3 region has the DNA TGTGCCAGCAGCATTACCTCCATGGGCATGAACACTGAAGCTTTCTTT. Protein: CASSITSMGMNTEAFF. The whole variable domain, remainder taken from reference TRBV9 and TRBJ1-1, is DSGVTQTPKHLITATGQRVTLRCSPRSGDLSVYWYQQSLDQGLQFLIQYYNGEERAKGNILERFSAQQFPDLHSELNLSSLELGDSALYFCASSITSMGMNTEAFFGQGTRLTVV.

The chain is built from TRBV11-2 and TRBJ2-5, with D tentatively TRBD2 (7 bases). Germline V gene sequence: CDR1 SGHAT, CDR2 FQNNGV. V lost 3 bases and J 0 bases, leaving 14 bases between the germline ends. CDR3 length: 16 residues. CDR3: CASSLVGGGNQETQYF. In DNA, the CDR3 is TGTGCCAGCAGCTTGGTGGGCGGGGGCAACCAAGAGACCCAGTACTTC.

This chain uses TRBV15 with TRBJ1-1; D unresolved. This CDR3 region has 15 residues. The germline CDR1 and CDR2 sequences are LNHNV and YYDKDF (reference sequence). Trimming shortened V by 0 bases and J by 5 bases, and 13 bases separated the two germline ends. The CDR3 DNA is TGTGCCACCAGCAGAGATCCCGAGGCCGCTACTGAAGCTTTCTTT. Encoded protein: CATSRDPEAATEAFF.

This clone was observed once. V gene TRBV19 combines with J gene TRBJ2-3; D is undetermined. Per germline, CDR1 LNHDA and CDR2 SQIVND (reference sequence). The CDR3 length is 13 residues. Trimming took off 6 bases at V and 1 base at J, with 8 bases between the two ends. The CDR3 here is CASRDRGTDTQYF. The CDR3 DNA reads TGTGCCAGTAGGGACCGGGGCACAGATACGCAGTATTTT. Drawing the rest from reference TRBV19 and TRBJ2-3, the complete variable domain is DGGITQSPKYLFRKEGQNVTLSCEQNLNHDAMYWYRQDPGQGLRLIYYSQIVNDFQKGDIAEGYSVSREKKESFPLTVTSAQKNPTAFYLCASRDRGTDTQYFGPGTRLTVL.